Presented here are 18 T cell receptor beta chains from one specimen sequenced in a study of cytomegalovirus exposure and HLA in healthy donors. With 60 Vbeta and 13 Jbeta primers, the PCR was carried out. Using immunoSEQ multiplex PCR, the repertoire was profiled, and TCRdb retains in-frame clones only, with some absent. Of about 250,000 clones listed, about 85% are singletons. The sequencing input was PBMCs. The receptors shown here come from a girl aged 2 to 10 in good health and CMV-seronegative.

The genes are TRBV6-1 and TRBJ1-2, with D possibly TRBD1 on 6 matching bases. The V and J ends lost 7 bases and 2 bases respectively, with 11 bases between them. From germline, CDR1 is MNHNS and CDR2 SASEGT. The CDR3 consists of 13 residues. The CDR3 region is CASIRTVNYGYTF. The CDR3, as DNA: TGTGCCAGCATCCGGACAGTCAACTATGGCTACACCTTC.

This clone appeared once. The chain is built from TRBV27 and TRBJ1-2, with TRBD1 matching over 10 bases. The CDR3 has 14 residues. CDR1 is MNHEY, CDR2 SMNVEV, per germline (reference sequence). J lost 4 bases, V lost 6 bases, and 5 bases had no gene match. The CDR3: CASRGTGVSYGYTF. The CDR3 DNA reads as TGTGCCAGCAGGGGGACAGGGGTTTCCTATGGCTACACCTTC.

The chain couples TRBV4-1 to TRBJ2-7; 8 bases map to TRBD1. V trimming: 3 bases; J trimming: 2 bases; junction bases outside the gene matches: 9. This CDR3 has 16 residues. Germline values: CDR1 MGHRA, CDR2 YSYEKL. CDR3 coding DNA: TGCGCCAGCAGCCACTCCCGGGACAGGAGTACCTACGAGCAGTACTTC. Its protein is CASSHSRDRSTYEQYF.

The rearrangement uses TRBV11-1 and TRBJ2-5, with D tentatively TRBD2 (7 bases). With 8 bases removed from V and 2 bases from J, the gap between germline ends came to 15 bases. In germline, CDR1 is SGHAT, CDR2 FQDESV (reference sequence). The CDR3 is made up of 14 amino acids. Here the CDR3 DNA reads TGTGCCAGCGCGGCCGGGGGGCCTCAAGAGACCCAGTACTTC. Its protein product is CASAAGGPQETQYF.

Concerning this clone: The junction shows a germline mismatch at one end, possibly a read error. The rearrangement uses TRBV6-1 and TRBJ2-1; 10 bases are shared with TRBD2. Germline V gene data show CDR1 as MNHNS and CDR2 as SASEGT. This CDR3 comprises 11 residues. CDR3 in amino acids: CASRAGGTELF. Here the CDR3 DNA reads TGTGCCAGCAGAGCGGGGGGGACAGAGCTCTTC.

The V and J genes are TRBV11-2 and TRBJ1-4; TRBD1 matches 8 bases. Trimming took 6 bases from V and 8 from J; bases not matched to a gene: 11. The CDR3 is 15 amino acids. Germline V gene sequence: CDR1 SGHAT, CDR2 FQNNGV. This CDR3 reads CASSTQDRVREKLFF. The CDR3 DNA follows: TGTGCCAGCAGTACTCAGGACAGGGTGAGGGAAAAACTGTTTTTT. The variable domain in full, with the rest retrieved from reference TRBV11-2 and TRBJ1-4, is EAGVAQSPRYKIIEKRQSVAFWCNPISGHATLYWYQQILGQGPKLLIQFQNNGVVDDSQLPKDRFSAERLKGVDSTLKIQPAKLEDSAVYLCASSTQDRVREKLFFGSGTQLSVL.

The gene calls are TRBV10-3 and TRBJ1-1; 7 bases are a match to TRBD1. With 8 bases clipped from V and 5 bases from J, the junction kept 11 bases outside the gene matches. Per the germline V gene, CDR1 is ENHRY and CDR2 is SYGVKD. The CDR3 covers 14 residues. CDR3 in amino acids: CAIADREKGTEAFF. The CDR3 DNA sequence: TGTGCCATCGCCGACAGGGAAAAAGGGACTGAAGCTTTCTTT.

The table lists this clone with a count of one. This chain uses TRBV2 with TRBJ2-1; 7 bases align to TRBD2. Germline CDR1 and CDR2: SNHLY and FYNNEI. This CDR3 has 13 residues. Unmatched junction bases numbered 4, after V lost 1 base and J lost 10 bases. The CDR3 reads CASSEEREREQFF. The CDR3 DNA follows: TGTGCCAGCAGTGAAGAGCGGGAACGGGAGCAGTTCTTC.

The count of this clone is one. The chain couples TRBV7-9 to TRBJ1-3; 7 positions match TRBD1. The germline CDR1 and CDR2 sequences are SEHNR and FQNEAQ (reference sequence). The CDR3 runs to 15 residues. Losses at the gene ends were 5 bases for V and 1 base for J; bases not matched to a gene: 5. The CDR3 DNA sequence: TGTGCCAGCAGCGCAGCAGGGGGGTCTGGAAACACCATATATTTT. Amino acids: CASSAAGGSGNTIYF.

V is TRBV5-1 and J is TRBJ2-1, with D possibly TRBD2 on 5 matching bases. Germline loops: CDR1 SGHRS, CDR2 YFSETQ. Trimming left V 0 bases short and J 3 bases short, with 7 bases between. This CDR3 has 14 residues. Written as DNA, the CDR3 is TGCGCCAGCAGCTTGGAGAGGGACTACAATGAGCAGTTCTTC. This gives the protein CASSLERDYNEQFF.

The chain has TRBV5-1 and TRBJ2-3; D remains unclear. CDR1 and CDR2 (germline): SGHRS, YFSETQ. CDR3 length: 14 amino acids. The V and J ends lost 4 bases and 3 bases respectively, with 12 bases between them. The CDR3 sequence: CASSLRSITDTQYF. Written as DNA, the CDR3 is TGCGCCAGCAGCCTACGCTCGATAACAGATACGCAGTATTTT.

The rearrangement joins TRBV21-1 to TRBJ2-7; the table's D call TRBD1 went unverified against the DNA. TRBV21-1 represents a pseudogene. This CDR3 is built from 16 residues. The CDR3 DNA follows: TGTGCCAGCAGCAAAGTCAGGAGCGGACAGCTCTACGAGCAGTACTTC. Protein: CASSKVRSGQLYEQYF.

The chain combines TRBV13 with TRBJ2-7, with 7 bases identical to TRBD2. The length of the CDR3 is 18 residues. V lost 5 bases to trimming and J lost 2 bases; unmatched junction nucleotides: 18. Germline CDR1 and CDR2: PRHDT and FYEKMQ (reference sequence). Written as DNA, the CDR3 is TGTGCCAGCAGCGCACGATCTTGGGCGGGAGAACCAACCTACGAGCAGTACTTC. This codes for CASSARSWAGEPTYEQYF.

The rearrangement links TRBV10-3 to TRBJ2-5; 11 nucleotides align to TRBD2. CDR3 length: 13 amino acids. The ends lost 11 bases at V and 5 bases at J; junction bases unmatched: 7. Germline-derived CDR1 and CDR2 are ENHRY and SYGVKD. This CDR3 is CASRLAGSETQYF. In DNA form, the CDR3 reads TGTGCCTCAAGACTAGCGGGGTCGGAGACCCAGTACTTC.

The chain employs TRBV5-5 and TRBJ1-1; no reliable D call. This CDR3 region has 14 residues. Germline values: CDR1 SGHKS, CDR2 YYEKEE (reference sequence). With 2 bases removed from V and 0 bases from J, the gap between germline ends came to 8 bases. The CDR3 coding sequence is TGTGCCAGCAGCTTTGCAGGCATGAACACTGAAGCTTTCTTT. Its protein product is CASSFAGMNTEAFF.

The chain is built from TRBV25-1 and TRBJ2-2; D is possibly TRBD2 (6 bases). Between the trimmed V and J ends, which lost 3 bases and 6 bases, there was a span of 17 bases. This CDR3 contains 16 residues. In germline, CDR1 is MGHDK, CDR2 SYGVNS. The CDR3 region is CASSDEPVWEAGELFF. The CDR3 nucleotides are TGTGCCAGCAGTGATGAGCCAGTTTGGGAGGCCGGGGAGCTGTTTTTT. The complete variable domain, with remaining parts taken from reference TRBV25-1 and TRBJ2-2, reads EADIYQTPRYLVIGTGKKITLECSQTMGHDKMYWYQQDPGMELHLIHYSYGVNSTEKGDLSSESTVSRIRTEHFPLTLESARPSHTSQYLCASSDEPVWEAGELFFGEGSRLTVL.

V is TRBV18 and J is TRBJ2-5; D is perhaps TRBD2 (5 bases). Germline V gene data show CDR1 as KGHSH and CDR2 as LQKENI. The CDR3 spans 16 residues. With 3 bases removed from V and 5 bases from J, the gap between germline ends came to 19 bases. The CDR3 region has the DNA TGTGCCAGCTCACCGGTAACCCTAGAGGGTTTCGAGACCCAGTACTTC. This sequence encodes CASSPVTLEGFETQYF.

The genes are TRBV25-1 and TRBJ2-7; D possibly corresponds to TRBD1 (6 bases). The V and J ends lost 6 bases and 6 bases respectively, with 12 bases between them. Germline V gene sequence: CDR1 MGHDK, CDR2 SYGVNS. The CDR3 runs to 12 residues. The CDR3 spells CASSDRLGEQYF. The CDR3 bases are TGTGCCAGCAGCGACAGGTTGGGCGAGCAGTACTTC.